This T cell receptor beta chain stems from a study of PD-L1 blockade in urothelial cancer. In the study overall: Most patients, about 85% of the roughly 30, were males with bladder-origin cancer. Treatment start was followed by blood analysis at 3 weeks (second dose) and again at 6 weeks. Among blood samples, the median T cell count was some 140,000.

Trimming shortened V by 1 base and J by 3 bases, and 15 bases separated the two germline ends. CDR3 length: 16 amino acids. Germline V lookup: CDR1 MNHNS, CDR2 SASEGT. This clone showed up just once. Its cognate antigen is unknown. Study-wide results and caveats: Where pretreatment blood TCR clonality fell below the median, better survival was predicted.

Using immunoSEQ multiplex PCR, the repertoire was profiled, and TCRdb retains in-frame clones only, with some absent. Of under 40,000 clones listed, approximately 90% are singletons. The rearrangement links TRBV6-1 to TRBJ1-2, with a tentative D call TRBD1 (5 bases). This receptor was obtained from a man aged 65 to 85 with urothelial cancer. Sample: PBMCs, taken around atezolizumab (anti-PD-L1) treatment. Written as DNA, the CDR3 is TGTGCCAGCAGTGAAGAGTTTGACAGTAATTACTATGGCTACACCTTC. It translates to CASSEEFDSNYYGYTF.